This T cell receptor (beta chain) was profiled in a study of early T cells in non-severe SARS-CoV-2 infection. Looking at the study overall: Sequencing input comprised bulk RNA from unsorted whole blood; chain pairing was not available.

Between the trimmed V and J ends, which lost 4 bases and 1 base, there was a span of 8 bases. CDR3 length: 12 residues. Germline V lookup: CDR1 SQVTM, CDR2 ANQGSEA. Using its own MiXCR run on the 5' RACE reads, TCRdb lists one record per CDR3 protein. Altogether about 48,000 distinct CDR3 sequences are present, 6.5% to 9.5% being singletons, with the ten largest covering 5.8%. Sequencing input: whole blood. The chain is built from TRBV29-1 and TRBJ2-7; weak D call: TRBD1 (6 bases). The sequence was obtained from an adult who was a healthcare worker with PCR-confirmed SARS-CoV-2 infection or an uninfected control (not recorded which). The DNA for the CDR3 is TGCAGCGTTGGACAGGTTTCCTACGAGCAGTACTTC. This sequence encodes CSVGQVSYEQYF.